These T cell receptor beta chains were read from a single sample in a study of cytomegalovirus exposure and HLA in healthy donors. The assay was immunoSEQ multiplex PCR, and TCRdb's table has in-frame clones only and misses some. Of roughly 80,000 clones in the sample, about 68% were seen once. Material: PBMCs. These receptors all stem from a woman aged 45-59 years in good health and CMV-seropositive. Both conserved end residues are part of each CDR3. A D gene is named only where the DNA matches it firmly. Only part of the rows carry a size: once, few, many, or a class if the clone is expanded.

.	TRBV18	TRBJ1-5	TRBD1	CASSPPGQGLQPQHF	TGTGCCAGCTCACCACCGGGACAGGGGCTTCAGCCCCAGCATTTT
few	TRBV2	TRBJ2-5	.	CASRRGTQETQYF	TGTGCCAGCAGACGGGGGACCCAAGAGACCCAGTACTTC
.	TRBV5-4	TRBJ1-2	.	CASAQTGESYGYTF	TGTGCCAGCGCCCAAACAGGAGAATCCTATGGCTACACCTTC
.	TRBV9	TRBJ1-1	.	CASSVGTGSNTEAFF	TGTGCCAGCAGCGTAGGGACGGGATCCAACACTGAAGCTTTCTTT
few	TRBV6-1	TRBJ1-4	.	CASSVPPGSGGEKLFF	TGTGCCAGCAGTGTCCCACCGGGCTCCGGGGGAGAAAAACTGTTTTTT
.	TRBV4-1	TRBJ2-1	.	CASMGGTSSYNEQFF	TGCGCCAGCATGGGAGGGACAAGCTCCTACAATGAGCAGTTCTTC
once	TRBV14	TRBJ2-4	TRBD2	CASSPSGGLMTKNIQYF	TGTGCCAGCAGCCCATCCGGGGGGTTGATGACCAAAAACATTCAGTACTTC
.	TRBV28	TRBJ1-5	.	CASSLWKLHSNQPQHF	TGTGCCAGCAGTTTATGGAAATTACATAGCAATCAGCCCCAGCATTTT
.	TRBV19	TRBJ2-1	.	CASSIGTFKQFF	TGTGCCAGTAGTATCGGTACTTTTAAGCAGTTCTTC
few	TRBV2	TRBJ2-2	.	CASILRPGTGELFF	TGTGCCAGCATTCTCAGGCCGGGGACCGGGGAGCTGTTTTTT
.	TRBV7-2	TRBJ2-2	.	CASSLGRNTGELFF	TGTGCCAGCAGCTTAGGGAGGAACACCGGGGAGCTGTTTTTT
.	TRBV7-2	TRBJ2-7	TRBD2	CASSLLTSGVRYEQYF	TGTGCCAGCAGCTTACTCACTAGCGGGGTTCGCTACGAGCAGTACTTC
.	TRBV28	TRBJ1-6	TRBD1	CASNSDRGLEPLHF	TGTGCCAGCAATTCGGACAGGGGGCTGGAGCCCCTCCACTTT
.	TRBV4-1	TRBJ1-1	.	CASSQIREKNTEAFF	TGCGCCAGCAGCCAAATAAGGGAGAAGAACACTGAAGCTTTCTTT
few	TRBV4-1	TRBJ2-1	TRBD2	CASSHGGAASGGVDEQFF	TGCGCCAGCAGCCACGGGGGAGCGGCTAGCGGGGGGGTCGATGAGCAGTTCTTC
.	TRBV7-6	TRBJ2-7	TRBD2	CASSELAGAIYEQYF	TGTGCCAGCAGCGAACTAGCGGGGGCTATCTACGAGCAGTACTTC
.	TRBV7-6	TRBJ1-1	TRBD1	CASSMDRAATEAFF	TGTGCCAGCAGCATGGACAGGGCAGCCACTGAAGCTTTCTTT
.	TRBV11-1	TRBJ1-1	.	CASSLDNRTNTEAFF	TGTGCCAGCAGCTTAGACAACAGGACGAACACTGAAGCTTTCTTT
.	TRBV27	TRBJ2-5	.	CASSLSTVKETQYF	TGTGCCAGCAGTTTATCGACAGTGAAAGAGACCCAGTACTTC
.	TRBV29-1	TRBJ1-4	.	CSVGEVEKLFF	TGCAGCGTTGGGGAGGTCGAAAAACTGTTTTTT
.	TRBV10-1	TRBJ2-7	.	CASSDGYEQYF	TGCGCCAGCAGTGACGGGTACGAGCAGTACTTC
few	TRBV6-6	TRBJ1-2	.	CASRRGQNYGYTF	TGTGCCAGCAGGCGCGGACAGAACTATGGCTACACCTTC
few	TRBV2	TRBJ2-7	TRBD2	CASRPGTRGYEQYF	TGTGCCAGCAGGCCCGGGACTAGGGGTTACGAGCAGTACTTC
.	TRBV6-5	TRBJ2-7	TRBD2	CASSYSASGGLPEYF	TGTGCCAGCAGTTACTCCGCGAGCGGGGGGCTACCCGAGTACTTC
.	TRBV11-2	TRBJ2-3	TRBD2	CASSRGGNTQYF	TGTGCCAGCAGCCGGGGGGGTAATACGCAGTATTTT
.	TRBV6-1	TRBJ1-2	.	CASSEGGAYGYTF	TGTGCCAGCAGTGAGGGGGGGGCTTATGGCTACACCTTC
few	TRBV19	TRBJ1-2	TRBD1	CASSRGTANYGYTF	TGTGCCAGTAGTAGAGGGACAGCAAACTATGGCTACACCTTC
.	TRBV5-1	TRBJ1-2	TRBD1	CASSDGQGEGYTF	TGCGCCAGCAGCGACGGACAGGGCGAGGGCTACACCTTC
.	TRBV5-1	TRBJ2-1	TRBD2	CASSLAPGGNYNEQFF	TGCGCCAGCAGCTTGGCCCCGGGGGGGAACTACAATGAGCAGTTCTTC
.	TRBV6-1	TRBJ1-2	.	CASSDITVNYGYTF	TGTGCCAGCAGCGATATTACAGTCAACTATGGCTACACCTTC
.	TRBV9	TRBJ1-1	TRBD1	CASSPRTGMTEAFF	TGTGCCAGCAGCCCCCGGACAGGGATGACTGAAGCTTTCTTT
.	TRBV6-5	TRBJ1-2	TRBD1	CASTSGQGSNYGYTF	TGTGCCAGCACGAGCGGACAGGGGTCGAACTATGGCTACACCTTC
once	TRBV7-8	TRBJ2-1	.	CASSLSWLGGAYNEQFF	TGTGCCAGCAGCTTAAGTTGGTTAGGGGGGGCTTACAATGAGCAGTTCTTC
.	TRBV27	TRBJ1-5	TRBD1	CASSFYRGRNQPQHF	TGTGCCAGCAGTTTCTACAGGGGGCGAAATCAGCCCCAGCATTTT
.	TRBV2	TRBJ2-5	.	CASARGREQETQYF	TGTGCCTCCGCAAGGGGGCGGGAACAAGAGACCCAGTACTTC
.	TRBV9	TRBJ1-1	TRBD1	CASSDRQGLSTEAFF	TGTGCCAGCAGCGACCGACAGGGTTTGAGTACTGAAGCTTTCTTT
.	TRBV13	TRBJ2-1	TRBD2	CASSATSGARNEQFF	TGTGCCAGCAGTGCCACTAGCGGAGCTCGCAATGAGCAGTTCTTC
.	TRBV10-1	TRBJ2-3	TRBD1	CASREGQGTDTQYF	TGCGCCAGCAGGGAGGGACAGGGGACAGATACGCAGTATTTT
.	TRBV9	TRBJ1-2	TRBD1	CASTKRQGGWNYGYTF	TGTGCCAGCACCAAAAGACAGGGGGGATGGAACTATGGCTACACCTTC
.	TRBV5-1	TRBJ2-3	.	CASSRPTSSTDTQYF	TGCGCCAGCAGCCGACCGACTAGTAGCACAGATACGCAGTATTTT
few	TRBV4-1	TRBJ1-5	.	CASSQDTRVNQPQHF	TGCGCCAGCAGCCAAGATACCAGGGTCAATCAGCCCCAGCATTTT
.	TRBV15	TRBJ1-1	.	CATSRHGGVGTEAFF	TGTGCCACCAGCAGACACGGAGGGGTCGGCACTGAAGCTTTCTTT
.	TRBV29-1	TRBJ2-5	.	CSVGITGGETQYF	TGCAGCGTTGGTATAACGGGCGGGGAGACCCAGTACTTC
.	TRBV10-3	TRBJ2-7	TRBD2	CAISKSGDPSYEQYF	TGTGCCATCTCGAAAAGCGGGGATCCATCCTACGAGCAGTACTTC
.	TRBV11-1	TRBJ2-6	TRBD2	CASSFLAGVGANVLTF	TGTGCCAGCAGCTTCCTAGCGGGGGTAGGGGCCAACGTCCTGACTTTC
.	TRBV7-8	TRBJ1-2	TRBD1	CASSSQGADYGYTF	TGTGCCAGCAGCTCACAGGGGGCCGACTATGGCTACACCTTC
few	TRBV29-1	TRBJ1-1	.	CSVGLTLNTEAFF	TGCAGCGTAGGCCTGACACTGAACACTGAAGCTTTCTTT
.	TRBV27	TRBJ1-5	.	CASRGGSGGWSQPQHF	TGTGCCAGCAGGGGGGGTTCGGGGGGTTGGAGTCAGCCCCAGCATTTT
.	TRBV27	TRBJ2-4	TRBD2	CASSPRGGIAKNIQYF	TGTGCCAGCAGCCCGCGGGGGGGTATAGCCAAAAACATTCAGTACTTC
.	TRBV6-5	TRBJ1-1	.	CASSYSSGGTEAFF	TGTGCCAGCAGTTACTCGAGCGGGGGCACTGAAGCTTTCTTT
.	TRBV10-3	TRBJ1-1	.	CAISESRGTEAFF	TGTGCCATCAGTGAGTCGCGGGGAACTGAAGCTTTCTTT
.	TRBV6-1	TRBJ1-2	.	CASSGTDYGYTF	TGTGCCAGCAGTGGGACAGACTATGGCTACACCTTC
.	TRBV5-1	TRBJ1-1	.	CAGSLRQRNTEAFF	TGCGCCGGCAGCTTGCGGCAGCGGAACACTGAAGCTTTCTTT
.	TRBV19	TRBJ2-7	.	CASSRTAYEQYF	TGTGCCAGTAGTAGGACAGCTTACGAGCAGTACTTC
.	TRBV29-1	TRBJ1-2	.	CSVPRDIFEANYGYTF	TGCAGCGTCCCCCGGGACATCTTCGAAGCTAACTATGGCTACACCTTC
.	TRBV29-1	TRBJ1-2	TRBD1	CSAEVRQGDYGYTF	TGCAGCGCTGAGGTTAGGCAGGGGGACTATGGCTACACCTTC
.	TRBV7-9	TRBJ1-2	TRBD1	CASSSGGPGYTF	TGTGCCAGCAGCTCAGGGGGTCCTGGCTACACCTTC